This T cell receptor (beta chain) was captured by sequencing in a study of T cell changes during pregnancy in multiple sclerosis. The CDR3 totals 14 residues. V lost 4 bases to trimming and J lost 1 base; unmatched junction nucleotides: 3. The germline CDR1 and CDR2 sequences are SGHRS and YFSETQ. Produced via immunoSEQ multiplex PCR; TCRdb's table is partial and in-frame only. The sample holds around 100,000 clones, 92% seen once. The receptor comes from a female donor with multiple sclerosis, enrolled in a pregnancy study. This sample comprised peripheral blood, obtained after pregnancy. This chain uses TRBV5-1 with TRBJ2-5; TRBD1 agrees at 8 bases. The DNA for the CDR3 is TGCGCCAGCAGCCCCAGGGGGCTCCAAGAGACCCAGTACTTC. Translated, it gives CASSPRGLQETQYF.